These T cell receptor beta chains were read from a single sample in a study of T cells in lung cancer brain metastases. Here immunoSEQ multiplex PCR was the method, and the copy in TCRdb shows in-frame clones only, minus some. The sample consists of several thousand clones, 75% to 90% of them appearing once. Source material: tumor tissue from the primary lung tumor. The receptors shown here come from a man aged 50 or older with non-small cell lung cancer. The CDR3 runs from the conserved cysteine through the conserved F or W. The D gene is left open where the match is weak. The size entry is marked missing in some rows and otherwise reads once, few, many or a size class.

D gene: TRBD2; V gene: TRBV4-2; J gene: TRBJ2-2; clone size: NA; CDR3 length: 15; CDR3 protein: CASSRTSGNTGELFF; CDR3 DNA: TGTGCCAGCAGTCGGACTAGCGGCAACACCGGGGAGCTGTTTTTT
D gene: TRBD2; V gene: TRBV7-7; J gene: TRBJ2-2; clone size: NA; CDR3 length: 16; CDR3 protein: CASSRTSGGGTGELFF; CDR3 DNA: TGTGCTAGCAGCCGGACTAGCGGGGGTGGCACCGGGGAGCTGTTTTTT
D gene: TRBD1; V gene: TRBV12-5; J gene: TRBJ2-5; clone size: NA; CDR3 length: 13; CDR3 protein: CASGGDRQETQYF; CDR3 DNA: TGTGCTAGTGGTGGGGACAGACAAGAGACCCAGTACTTC
D gene: NA; V gene: TRBV5-4; J gene: TRBJ1-3; clone size: NA; CDR3 length: 15; CDR3 protein: CASSSGAYSGNTIYF; CDR3 DNA: TGTGCCAGCAGTTCAGGGGCCTACTCTGGAAACACCATATATTTT
D gene: TRBD2; V gene: TRBV10-3; J gene: TRBJ2-5; clone size: NA; CDR3 length: 16; CDR3 protein: CAISEPGLSPKETQYF; CDR3 DNA: TGTGCCATCAGTGAACCGGGACTAAGCCCTAAAGAGACCCAGTACTTC
D gene: TRBD1; V gene: TRBV5-1; J gene: TRBJ1-1; clone size: NA; CDR3 length: 14; CDR3 protein: CASSLAGGLSEAFF; CDR3 DNA: TGCGCCAGCAGCTTGGCAGGGGGGCTTTCCGAAGCTTTCTTT
D gene: NA; V gene: TRBV27; J gene: TRBJ2-1; clone size: NA; CDR3 length: 15; CDR3 protein: CASNEGGQTFNEQFF; CDR3 DNA: TGTGCCAGCAATGAGGGAGGACAGACCTTCAATGAGCAGTTCTTC
D gene: NA; V gene: TRBV5-1; J gene: TRBJ2-7; clone size: NA; CDR3 length: 14; CDR3 protein: CASSFQGSSHEQYF; CDR3 DNA: TGCGCCAGCAGCTTCCAGGGTAGTTCTCACGAGCAGTACTTC
D gene: NA; V gene: TRBV5-4; J gene: TRBJ2-7; clone size: NA; CDR3 length: 15; CDR3 protein: CASSGRSRPLAEQYF; CDR3 DNA: TGTGCCAGCAGCGGGAGGTCCCGACCCTTAGCCGAGCAGTACTTC
D gene: NA; V gene: TRBV11-2; J gene: TRBJ1-6; clone size: NA; CDR3 length: 17; CDR3 protein: CASSFQGVQGYNSPLHF; CDR3 DNA: TGTGCCAGCAGCTTTCAAGGGGTACAGGGCTATAATTCACCCCTCCACTTT
D gene: NA; V gene: TRBV6-5; J gene: TRBJ2-2; clone size: NA; CDR3 length: 15; CDR3 protein: CASRLRGSNTGELFF; CDR3 DNA: TGTGCCAGCAGGCTTAGGGGGTCGAACACCGGGGAGCTGTTTTTT
D gene: NA; V gene: TRBV9; J gene: TRBJ1-5; clone size: few; CDR3 length: 13; CDR3 protein: CASSVGDNQPQHF; CDR3 DNA: TGTGCCAGCAGCGTGGGGGACAATCAGCCCCAGCATTTT
D gene: TRBD1; V gene: TRBV6-5; J gene: TRBJ1-2; clone size: NA; CDR3 length: 14; CDR3 protein: CASSYGTGYYGYTF; CDR3 DNA: TGTGCCAGCAGTTACGGGACAGGGTACTATGGCTACACCTTC
D gene: NA; V gene: TRBV10-3; J gene: TRBJ2-7; clone size: NA; CDR3 length: 13; CDR3 protein: CAISRDNRNEQYF; CDR3 DNA: TGTGCCATCAGTCGGGACAATAGAAACGAGCAGTACTTC
D gene: NA; V gene: TRBV5-6; J gene: TRBJ1-2; clone size: NA; CDR3 length: 15; CDR3 protein: CASREKGGHESGYTF; CDR3 DNA: TGTGCCAGCAGAGAAAAGGGGGGGCACGAGAGTGGCTACACCTTC